This T cell receptor (beta chain) was found in a study of blood T cell repertoires in COVID-19. Study processing details: Using reference gene primer amplification, nucleated cell counts were estimated. Clones were read by immunoSEQ multiplex PCR, and TCRdb kept only the in-frame ones, dropping some. The V and J calls and the clone size are those of that table, but D and trimming were determined from the DNA. The sample contains around 170,000 clones, under 85% of which appear only once. The material sequenced was peripheral blood. This receptor was taken from a woman between 40 and 55 years old with acute or convalescent COVID-19.

DNA for the CDR3: TGTGCCGGAGGGGAGAGGAGCGGAGAGACCCAGTACTTC. Translating it yields CAGGERSGETQYF. The chain joins TRBV3-1 (or the pseudogene TRBV3-2) to TRBJ2-5; possible D gene TRBD2, 6 bases. Germline assignment: CDR1 LGHDT and CDR2 YNNKEL (reference sequence). V was trimmed by 11 bases and J by 4 bases, leaving 17 bases between them. This CDR3 contains 13 residues.